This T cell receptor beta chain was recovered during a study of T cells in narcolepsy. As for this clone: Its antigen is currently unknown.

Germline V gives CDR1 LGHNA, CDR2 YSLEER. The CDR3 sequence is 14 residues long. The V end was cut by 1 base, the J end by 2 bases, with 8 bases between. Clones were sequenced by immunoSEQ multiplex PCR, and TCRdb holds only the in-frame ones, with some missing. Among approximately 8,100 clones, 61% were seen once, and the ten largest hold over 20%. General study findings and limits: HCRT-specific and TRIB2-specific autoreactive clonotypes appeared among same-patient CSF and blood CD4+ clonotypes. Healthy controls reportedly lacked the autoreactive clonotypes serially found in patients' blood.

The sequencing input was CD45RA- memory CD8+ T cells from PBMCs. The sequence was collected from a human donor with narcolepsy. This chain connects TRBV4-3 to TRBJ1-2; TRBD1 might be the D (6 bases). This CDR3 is CASSQARGNYGYTF. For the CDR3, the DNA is TGCGCCAGCAGCCAAGCGAGGGGGAACTATGGCTACACCTTC.